By sample share, the clone carrying this TCR beta chain is medium-sized (0.01 to 0.1%). The sample is drawn from a study of OX40 agonist ivuxolimab in advanced cancers. The CDR3 is 13 amino acids. Germline-derived CDR1 and CDR2 are MNHEY and SMNVEV (reference sequence). V was shortened by 3 bases and J by 6 bases, with 11 bases between the two germline ends. Clones were sequenced by immunoSEQ multiplex PCR, and TCRdb holds only the in-frame ones, with some missing. The data hold more than 45,000 clones, with 84% observed a single time. Sequencing was performed on CD4+ or CD8+ T cells sorted from blood, taken in a trial of the OX40 agonist ivuxolimab. The chain recombines TRBV27 with TRBJ1-2; D uncertain. The TCR was taken from an adult with an advanced solid tumor such as melanoma, head and neck, liver or kidney cancer. CDR3 coding DNA: TGTGCCAGCAGTTTTGGTCAGCGGAATGGCTACACCTTC. It encodes CASSFGQRNGYTF.